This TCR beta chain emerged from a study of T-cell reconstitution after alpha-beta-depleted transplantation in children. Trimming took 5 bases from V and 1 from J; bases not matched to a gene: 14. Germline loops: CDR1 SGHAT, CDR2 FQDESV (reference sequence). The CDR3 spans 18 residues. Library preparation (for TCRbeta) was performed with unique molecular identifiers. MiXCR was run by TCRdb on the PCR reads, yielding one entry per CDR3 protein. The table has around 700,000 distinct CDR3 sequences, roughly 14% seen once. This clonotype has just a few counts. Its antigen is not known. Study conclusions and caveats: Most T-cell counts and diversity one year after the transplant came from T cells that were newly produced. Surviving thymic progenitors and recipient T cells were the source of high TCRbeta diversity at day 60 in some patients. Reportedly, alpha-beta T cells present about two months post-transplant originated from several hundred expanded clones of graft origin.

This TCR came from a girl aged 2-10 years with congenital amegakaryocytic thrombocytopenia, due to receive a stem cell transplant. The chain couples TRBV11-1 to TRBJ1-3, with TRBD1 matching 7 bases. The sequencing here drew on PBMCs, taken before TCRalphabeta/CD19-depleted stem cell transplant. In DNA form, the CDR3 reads TGTGCCAGCAGCCCGCAAATGGACAGGATTCGTTCTGGAAACACCATATATTTT. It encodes CASSPQMDRIRSGNTIYF.